The clone carrying this T cell receptor beta chain was recorded only once. The sample comes from a study of blood T cell repertoires in COVID-19. On the study more broadly: COVID-19 samples, acute and convalescent, were from the United States, Italy and Spain.

The method was immunoSEQ multiplex PCR; TCRdb's version includes in-frame clones alone and lacks a portion of them. There are a few hundred thousand clones in the sample; roughly 88% occur only once, and approximately 1.5% lies in the top ten. Between the trimmed V and J ends, which lost 0 bases and 1 base, there was a span of 11 bases. Germline V gene data show CDR1 as MNHEY and CDR2 as SVGEGT. This CDR3 has 16 residues. The sample taken for sequencing was peripheral blood. The sequence derives from a woman between 45 and 65 years old with acute or convalescent COVID-19. This rearrangement joins TRBV6-2 or TRBV6-3 to TRBJ2-3; D perhaps matches TRBD2 (6 bases). CDR3 bases: TGTGCCAGCAGTTACTCCTTCGGGAGTCGCACAGATACGCAGTATTTT. Translated: CASSYSFGSRTDTQYF.